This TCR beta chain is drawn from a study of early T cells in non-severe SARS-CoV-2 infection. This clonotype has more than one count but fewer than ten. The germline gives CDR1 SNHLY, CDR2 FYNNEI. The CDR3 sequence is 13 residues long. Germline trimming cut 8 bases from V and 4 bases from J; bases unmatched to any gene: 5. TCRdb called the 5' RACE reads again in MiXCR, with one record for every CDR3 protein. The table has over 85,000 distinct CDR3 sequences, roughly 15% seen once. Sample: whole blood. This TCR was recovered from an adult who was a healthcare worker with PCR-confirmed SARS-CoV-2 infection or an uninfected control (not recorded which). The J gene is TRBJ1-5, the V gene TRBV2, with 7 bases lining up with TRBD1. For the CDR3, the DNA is TGTGCCAGCCGGGACAGTCTTAATCAGCCCCAGCATTTT. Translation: CASRDSLNQPQHF.